This TCR beta chain was retrieved from a study of shared clonotypes between healthy human individuals. As for the study in general: Each donor had three CD4 naive, three CD4 memory, two CD8 naive and one CD8 memory plate.

Produced via immunoSEQ multiplex PCR; TCRdb's table is partial and in-frame only. The sample lists around 1.1 million clones, approximately 80% occurring once. On this clone: Its cognate antigen is unknown.

CDR3 length equals 13 residues. Looked up from germline, CDR1 is SGHAT and CDR2 is FQNNGV. The V end lost 4 bases, the J end lost 1 base, and 7 bases lay between the germline ends. Study results and limitations: Clonotypes shared by all four donors outscored non-shared clonotypes in generation probability. With several donors compared, 4.5% to 6.5% of naive CD4 clonotypes were shared.

What was sequenced was memory CD4+ T cells from PBMCs. Noted subset: CD45RA-negative fraction. The chain joins TRBV11-2 to TRBJ2-5; TRBD1 or TRBD2 may be the D gene (5 bases each). The TCR originated in a man younger than 30 in good health. Some clones in this sample may be carry-over from other donors' samples. The CDR3 DNA reads as TGTGCCAGCAGCTCCGGGGCCCAAGAGACCCAGTACTTC. Translation gives CASSSGAQETQYF.